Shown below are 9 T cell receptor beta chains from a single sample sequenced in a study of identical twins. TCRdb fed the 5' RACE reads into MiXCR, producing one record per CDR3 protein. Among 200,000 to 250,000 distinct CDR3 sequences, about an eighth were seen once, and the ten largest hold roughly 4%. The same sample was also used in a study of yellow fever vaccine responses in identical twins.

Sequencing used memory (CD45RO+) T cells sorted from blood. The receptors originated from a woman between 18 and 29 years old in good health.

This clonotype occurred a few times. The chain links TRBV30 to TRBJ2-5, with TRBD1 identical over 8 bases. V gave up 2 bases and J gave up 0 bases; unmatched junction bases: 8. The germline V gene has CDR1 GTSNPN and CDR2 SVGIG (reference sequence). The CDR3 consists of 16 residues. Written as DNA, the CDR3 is TGTGCCTGGAGTAGTCGGAACAGGGGGTACCAAGAGACCCAGTACTTC. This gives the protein CAWSSRNRGYQETQYF.

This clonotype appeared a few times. CDR3 nucleotides: TGTGCCAGCAGCGAAGGGACCCTCAATGAGCAGTTCTTC. It encodes CASSEGTLNEQFF. This rearrangement joins TRBV5-6 to TRBJ2-1; D may correspond to TRBD1 or TRBD2 (5 bases each). With 4 bases removed from V and 6 bases from J, the gap between germline ends came to 11 bases. CDR3 size: 13 residues. Germline V gene sequence: CDR1 SGHDT, CDR2 YYEEEE.

The CDR3 spells CASSPHHGTGYNEQFF. CDR3 bases: TGTGCCAGCTCACCACACCACGGGACAGGCTACAATGAGCAGTTCTTC. The chain has TRBV18 and TRBJ2-1, with 8 bases identical to TRBD1. Trimming at V came to 1 base and at J to 3 bases, leaving 5 bases not matched to a gene. CDR1 KGHSH and CDR2 LQKENI come from the germline V gene. The CDR3 spans 16 residues.

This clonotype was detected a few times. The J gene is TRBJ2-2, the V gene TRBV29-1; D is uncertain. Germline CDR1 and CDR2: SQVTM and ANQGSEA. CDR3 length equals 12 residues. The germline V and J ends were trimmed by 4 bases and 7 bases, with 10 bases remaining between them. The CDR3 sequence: CSVGLGNGELFF. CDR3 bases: TGCAGCGTTGGGTTAGGGAACGGGGAGCTGTTTTTT.

For the CDR3, the DNA is TGCGCCAGCAGTGACACAGGGGGGTCTTACGGGCAGTTCTTC. Its protein product is CASSDTGGSYGQFF. The V gene is TRBV10-1, the J gene TRBJ2-1, with TRBD1 matching 8 bases. The CDR3 consists of 14 residues. After removal of 3 bases from V and 12 bases from J, the junction contained 10 bases not matched to a gene. Per germline, CDR1 WNHNN and CDR2 SYGVQD (reference sequence).

CDR3 DNA: TGTGCCAGCAGTTACACCGGGACGTTTAGCTCCTACGAGCAGTACTTC. Protein: CASSYTGTFSSYEQYF. The chain employs TRBV6-5 and TRBJ2-7, with D perhaps assigned TRBD1 or TRBD2 (5 bases each). V was pared by 2 bases and J by 0 bases, with 14 bases between. The CDR3 loop spans 16 amino acids. CDR1 and CDR2 (germline): MNHEY, SVGAGI.

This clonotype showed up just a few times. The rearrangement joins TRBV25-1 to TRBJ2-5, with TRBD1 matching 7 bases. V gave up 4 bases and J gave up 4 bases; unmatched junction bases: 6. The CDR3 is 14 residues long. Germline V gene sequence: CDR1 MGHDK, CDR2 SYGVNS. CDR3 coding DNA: TGTGCCAGCAGTGGGACAGGCCGACTAGAGACCCAGTACTTC. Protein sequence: CASSGTGRLETQYF.

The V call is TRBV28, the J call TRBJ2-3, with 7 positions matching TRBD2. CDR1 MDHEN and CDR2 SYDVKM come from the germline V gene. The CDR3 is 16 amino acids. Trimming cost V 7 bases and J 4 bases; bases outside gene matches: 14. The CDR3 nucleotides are TGTGCCAGCATCTCCGCTGGCGGGAGTTCCCCAGATACGCAGTATTTT. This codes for CASISAGGSSPDTQYF.

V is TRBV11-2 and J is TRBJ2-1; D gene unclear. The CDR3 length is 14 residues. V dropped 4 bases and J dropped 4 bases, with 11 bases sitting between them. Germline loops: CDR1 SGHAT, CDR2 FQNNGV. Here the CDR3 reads CASSSTAVYNEQFF. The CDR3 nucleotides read TGTGCCAGCAGCTCCACCGCGGTATACAATGAGCAGTTCTTC.